This is a list of T cell receptor beta chains from one sample in a study of CXCR3-negative and CXCR3-positive naive CD8 T cells. TCRdb reanalyzed the 5' RACE reads and collapses them to one entry per CDR3 protein, without DNA. This listing includes about 84,000 distinct CDR3 sequences. Specimen: naive CXCR3+ CD8+ T cells from blood. These receptors were obtained from a human donor in good health. Some clones in this sample may be carry-over from other donors' samples. CDR3s include the opening cysteine and the closing phenylalanine or tryptophan.

TRBV28	TRBJ2-7	CASSLTYERYF
TRBV27	TRBJ1-5	CASSLEGTRQPQHF
TRBV28	TRBJ2-4	CASSFRSIPLAQYF
TRBV4-3	TRBJ2-1	CASSQDGGRFYNEQFF
TRBV12-3/TRBV12-4	TRBJ2-1	CASTLVPGLAGVNEQFF
TRBV12-3/TRBV12-4	TRBJ2-3	CASSFGGSPDTQYF
TRBV4-1	TRBJ1-1	CASSQELWNTEAFF
TRBV6-2/TRBV6-3	TRBJ2-7	CASSYSTSWGQPYEQYF
TRBV20-1	TRBJ2-1	CSAGDRSYNEQFF
TRBV28	TRBJ2-7	CASSFTREYEQYF
TRBV6-2/TRBV6-3	TRBJ2-2	CASSYGLDTGELFF
TRBV4-1	TRBJ2-7	CASSQDREHYEQYF
TRBV27	TRBJ1-1	CASSLDGGGTEAFF
TRBV14	TRBJ2-1	CASSPLKDNSYNEQFF
TRBV4-3	TRBJ2-1	CASSQDSYNEQFF
TRBV3-1	TRBJ2-7	CASSQDRGLDDEQYF
TRBV5-1	TRBJ2-1	CASSFYNEQFF
TRBV7-8	TRBJ2-7	CASSLGSSGGTYEQYF
TRBV7-6	TRBJ1-1	CASSQFAEGGTEAFF
TRBV6-6	TRBJ2-7	CASAPSLRTYEQYF
TRBV5-5	TRBJ2-2	CASTLTRTGTTGELFF
TRBV15	TRBJ2-1	CATSRGQGANEQFF
TRBV28	TRBJ2-7	CASSLAGTYEQYF